This TCR beta chain was obtained from a study of response to subunit inactivated influenza vaccine. Study results and limitations: A suggestion made by the authors is that each seasonal influenza vaccination recruits few new T cells.

This clonotype was detected a few times. Its matching antigen is unknown. TCRdb used MiXCR to reprocess the RT-PCR reads, holding one entry per CDR3 protein. This table has hundreds of thousands of distinct CDR3 sequences, about 15% appearing once. This TCR was sampled from a man in his forties or fifties who received an inactivated influenza vaccine. This material consisted of PBMCs from blood, taken 14 days before vaccination.

Written as DNA, the CDR3 is TGTGCCAGCAGTCTCCGGACAGGGCTAATGAATGAAAAACTGTTTTTT. It translates to CASSLRTGLMNEKLFF. The V gene is TRBV6-1, the J gene TRBJ1-4, with 8 bases matching TRBD1. Germline V gene sequence: CDR1 MNHNS, CDR2 SASEGT. The V gene end was trimmed by 5 bases and the J gene end by 5 bases; junction bases not matched to a gene: 10. This CDR3 contains 16 residues.